Each of the 31 T cell receptor beta chains below was sequenced from the same sample in a study of T-cell reconstitution after alpha-beta-depleted transplantation in children (dated by TCRdb to 2016 to 2017). The receptor library was made with PCR. The sequencer listed for this sample is Illumina HiSeq 2500. Molecular barcoding was employed in the preparation of TCR libraries, with unique molecular identifiers being used to normalize TCRbeta repertoire quantification. TCRdb itself trimmed the public reads at Q25 with fastp, ran MiXCR and retained productive beta chains. Identical CDR3 proteins give one entry, which carries the most common genes and DNA. The sample data list 200,000 to 250,000 distinct CDR3 sequences, and roughly 7.7% of these were observed just once. Roughly 5.8% of the sample rests with the top ten. Read against the paper, the sample's treatment or condition label means: allogeneic hematopoietic cell transplantation with graft depleted of TCRalphabeta T cells and CD19 B cells.

This specimen was PBMCs, mostly from graft donor cells, taken 180 days after TCRalphabeta/CD19-depleted stem cell transplant. These receptors came from a male patient younger than 18 who had a stem cell transplant for acute lymphoblastic leukemia, so the T cells may come from the graft donor.

Regarding this clonotype: This may arise from a read error, as a much more abundant clone is one base away. The chain combines TRBV6-2 or TRBV6-3 with TRBJ2-1; the match to TRBD1 covers 8 bases. The CDR3 has 16 amino acids. The germline CDR1 and CDR2 sequences are MNHEY and SVGEGT. The CDR3 bases are TGTGCCAGCAGTTACGAACAGGGGGGCACCTACAATGTGCAGTTCTTC. Translating it yields CASSYEQGGTYNVQFF.

Ten or more counts support this clonotype. The chain recombines TRBV5-1 with TRBJ2-2; D gene uncertain. Germline CDR1 is SGHRS and CDR2 is YFSETQ. V shed 0 bases and J shed 3 bases, with 9 bases lying between them. The CDR3 spans 15 residues. The CDR3 nucleotides are TGCGCCAGCAGCTTGGTACCCGCTGACACCGGGGAGCTGTTTTTT. Its protein is CASSLVPADTGELFF.

There are many counts of this clonotype. CDR3 nucleotide sequence: TGCAGTGCTCCCACAGGGATGAGCACAGATACGCAGTATTTT. This translates into CSAPTGMSTDTQYF. V usage is TRBV20-1 and J usage is TRBJ2-3, with a weak D call TRBD1 (6 bases). CDR3 length equals 14 residues. The ends were cut back, 5 bases at V and 0 bases at J, with 12 bases in the middle. The germline CDR1 and CDR2 sequences are DFQATT and SNEGSKA (reference sequence).

This clonotype was recorded at least ten times. The rearrangement links TRBV29-1 to TRBJ2-4, with a tentative D call TRBD1 (6 bases). The CDR3 is made up of 15 amino acids. Between the trimmed V and J ends, which lost 4 bases and 2 bases, there was a span of 15 bases. CDR1 SQVTM and CDR2 ANQGSEA come from the germline V gene. For the CDR3, the DNA is TGCAGCGTTGGTCAGGGGAGTTTGACCAAAAACATTCAGTACTTC. This translates into CSVGQGSLTKNIQYF.

This clonotype was picked up many times. The gene calls are TRBV4-2 and TRBJ1-5; D is undetermined. The germline V gene encodes CDR1 LGHNA and CDR2 YNFKEQ. The ends were cut back, 0 bases at V and 3 bases at J, with 9 bases in the middle. The CDR3 runs 15 residues. The DNA of the CDR3 is TGTGCCAGCAGCCAAGATCCGGGTCTCAATCAGCCCCAGCATTTT. Protein sequence: CASSQDPGLNQPQHF.

At least ten counts were recorded for this clonotype. The J gene is TRBJ2-6, the V gene TRBV29-1, with 8 bases matching TRBD1. Germline V gives CDR1 SQVTM, CDR2 ANQGSEA. Trimming removed 3 bases from V and 13 bases from J; junction bases left unmatched: 2. This CDR3 comprises 11 residues. CDR3 DNA: TGCAGCGTTGAGAGGGACAGGGTCCTGACTTTC. This gives the protein CSVERDRVLTF.

This clonotype was seen ten or more times. The genes are TRBV12-3 or TRBV12-4 and TRBJ2-7, with D perhaps TRBD2 (6 bases). The CDR3 loop spans 16 amino acids. Between the trimmed V and J ends, which lost 4 bases and 0 bases, there was a span of 16 bases. This CDR3 reads CASSSLVAGTSYEQYF. The CDR3 DNA reads TGTGCCAGCAGTTCTCTAGTGGCGGGGACCTCCTACGAGCAGTACTTC.

This clonotype was recorded many times. The gene calls are TRBV12-3 or TRBV12-4 and TRBJ2-7, with D possibly matching TRBD2 (5 bases). This CDR3 is built from 13 residues. The V and J ends lost 5 bases and 3 bases respectively, with 11 bases between them. CDR3 in amino acids: CASSLGLLYEQYF. The CDR3 DNA reads TGTGCCAGCAGTCTTGGACTCCTCTACGAGCAGTACTTC.

This clonotype has ten or more counts. The chain uses TRBV6-1 and TRBJ1-1; D is possibly TRBD1 (6 bases). The germline V gene has CDR1 MNHNS and CDR2 SASEGT. The CDR3 loop spans 16 amino acids. Trimming took off 8 bases at V and 4 bases at J, with 23 bases between the two ends. The CDR3 sequence is CASGLGGAVGGTEAFF. CDR3 in DNA: TGTGCCAGCGGGTTGGGGGGGGCGGTGGGGGGCACTGAAGCTTTCTTT.

This clonotype was counted at least ten times. The chain uses TRBV28 and TRBJ2-3, with 11 nucleotides matching TRBD2. The CDR3 spans 18 residues. The V gene end was trimmed by 4 bases and the J gene end by 3 bases; junction bases not matched to a gene: 12. CDR1 MDHEN and CDR2 SYDVKM come from the germline V gene. CDR3 region: CASSSLIAGGPTTDTQYF. The CDR3 region has the DNA TGTGCCAGCAGTTCCTTAATAGCGGGAGGGCCGACGACAGATACGCAGTATTTT.

This clonotype was observed at least ten times. The chain has TRBV28 and TRBJ2-3; 9 bases line up with TRBD2. Trimming removed 5 bases from V and 5 bases from J; junction bases left unmatched: 8. Germline CDR1 reads MDHEN; CDR2 reads SYDVKM. There are 15 residues in the CDR3. CDR3 sequence (DNA): TGTGCCAGCAGTGATAGCGGGAGCTTGGGAGATACGCAGTATTTT. As protein: CASSDSGSLGDTQYF.

There are many counts of this clonotype. The chain carries TRBV7-8 and TRBJ1-1; a possible D gene is TRBD1 (6 bases). The CDR3 consists of 15 residues. The germline V gene has CDR1 SGHVS and CDR2 FQNEAQ. V dropped 1 base and J dropped 1 base, with 10 bases sitting between them. The CDR3 region is CASSLERGWNTEAFF. DNA of the CDR3: TGTGCCAGCAGCTTAGAGAGGGGGTGGAACACTGAAGCTTTCTTT.

As regards this clonotype: This may come from a read error, since a much larger clone is one base off. This chain uses TRBV25-1 with TRBJ2-2, with D possibly being TRBD1 (6 bases). The V gene's germline CDR1 is MGHDK and CDR2 SYGVNS. V was shortened by 11 bases and J by 5 bases, with 15 bases between the two germline ends. The CDR3 is made up of 13 amino acids. CDR3 loop: CAGKQGWTGELFF. The CDR3 nucleotides read TGTGCCGGCAAACAGGGTTGGACCGGGGAGCTGTTTTTT. Variable domain in full (rest from reference TRBV25-1 and TRBJ2-2): EADIYQTPRYLVIGTGKKITLECSQTMGHDKMYWYQQDPGMELHLIHYSYGVNSTEKGDLSSESTVSRIRTEHFPLTLESARPSHTSQYLCAGKQGWTGELFFGEGSRLTVL.

This clonotype was counted many times. The rearrangement uses TRBV6-1 and TRBJ1-2; 8 bases are a match to TRBD1. V shed 5 bases and J 5 bases; nucleotides not matched to a gene: 16. Germline V gives CDR1 MNHNS, CDR2 SASEGT. The CDR3 has 17 residues. CDR3 in amino acids: CASSQTAGTGFDYGYTF. The CDR3 DNA is TGTGCCAGCAGTCAAACCGCCGGGACAGGATTTGATTATGGCTACACCTTC.

This clonotype has a count of ten or more. The rearrangement joins TRBV4-3 to TRBJ2-4; D unresolved. There are 17 residues in the CDR3. The ends were cut back, 4 bases at V and 5 bases at J, with 21 bases in the middle. Germline V gene lookup returns CDR1 LGHNA and CDR2 YSLEER. The CDR3 nucleotides read TGCGCCAGCAGCCGAATCCCTCCTCGGGTGCCTGAAAACATTCAGTACTTC. This translates into CASSRIPPRVPENIQYF.

V is TRBV12-5 and J is TRBJ2-1; 12 bases are shared with TRBD2. Germline V CDR1 and CDR2: LGHNT, FRNRAP. The CDR3 has 16 residues. J lost 6 bases, V lost 3 bases, and 6 bases had no gene match. The CDR3 loop is CASGFTGTSGSNEQFF. Written as DNA, the CDR3 is TGTGCTAGTGGTTTCACCGGGACTAGCGGGTCCAATGAGCAGTTCTTC.

The sample holds many counts of this clonotype. CDR3 region: CSARVGRGETQYF. The CDR3 DNA reads TGCAGTGCTAGAGTTGGTAGAGGAGAGACCCAGTACTTC. The chain combines TRBV20-1 with TRBJ2-5; D is undetermined. The germline V gene encodes CDR1 DFQATT and CDR2 SNEGSKA (reference sequence). The ends were cut back, 1 base at V and 4 bases at J, with 10 bases in the middle. The CDR3 is made up of 13 amino acids.

Only a few counts were recorded for this clonotype. Since a much larger clone is just one base distant, this may be a read error. The chain carries TRBV4-2 and TRBJ2-5, with D possibly TRBD1 on 6 matching bases. This CDR3 contains 14 residues. Germline CDR1 and CDR2: LGHNA and YNFKEQ. V was trimmed by 4 bases and J by 4 bases, leaving 13 bases between them. CDR3 residues: CASSPGQPGETQYF. The CDR3 bases are TGTGCCAGCAGCCCCGGACAGCCAGGAGAGACCCAGTACTTC.

This clonotype was counted ten times or more. The CDR3: CASSPGRGPLPNQPQHF. In DNA, the CDR3 is TGTGCCAGCAGCCCTGGACGGGGACCACTACCAAATCAGCCCCAGCATTTT. J is TRBJ1-5 and V is TRBV7-9; a weak D match, TRBD1 (5 bases). CDR1 is SEHNR, CDR2 FQNEAQ, per germline (reference sequence). Trimming pared 5 bases from V and 4 bases from J, leaving 21 bases between. The CDR3 spans 17 residues.

There are many counts of this clonotype. The V and J genes are TRBV11-2 and TRBJ2-5; 16 nucleotides match TRBD2. V was pared by 0 bases and J by 6 bases, with 13 bases of the junction left unmatched. Per the germline V gene, CDR1 is SGHAT and CDR2 is FQNNGV. The CDR3 has 20 residues. CDR3 protein: CASSLEYSGTSGGARKTQYF. The CDR3 coding sequence is TGTGCCAGCAGCTTAGAGTACTCAGGGACTAGCGGGGGGGCCCGAAAGACCCAGTACTTC.

This clonotype was counted a few times. The CDR3 is CASSPGLAGDPWRTDTQYF. In DNA form, the CDR3 reads TGTGCCAGCAGCCCAGGACTAGCGGGAGATCCGTGGAGGACAGATACGCAGTATTTT. The gene calls are TRBV7-6 and TRBJ2-3; 13 bases map to TRBD2. Trimming took 5 bases from V and 3 from J; bases not matched to a gene: 14. The CDR3 is 19 residues long. Germline CDR1 is SGHVS and CDR2 is FNYEAQ. Supplemented by reference TRBV7-6 and TRBJ2-3, the full variable domain reads GAGVSQSPRYKVTKRGQDVALRCDPISGHVSLYWYRQALGQGPEFLTYFNYEAQQDKSGLPNDRFSAERPEGSISTLTIQRTEQRDSAMYRCASSPGLAGDPWRTDTQYFGPGTRLTVL.

This clonotype has at least ten counts. The chain is built from TRBV14 and TRBJ1-2, with D hard to call. This CDR3 has 15 residues. Trimming shortened V by 3 bases and J by 6 bases, and 17 bases separated the two germline ends. Germline V gene data show CDR1 as SGHDN and CDR2 as FVKESK. CDR3 DNA: TGTGCCAGCAGCCAGATTCGAGGAATGGTCAATGGCTACACCTTC. Residues: CASSQIRGMVNGYTF.

This clonotype was detected many times. This chain joins TRBV20-1 and TRBJ2-7; 9 nucleotides line up with TRBD1. Germline CDR1 is DFQATT and CDR2 is SNEGSKA (reference sequence). The CDR3 covers 14 residues. The trim removed 6 bases at V and 4 bases at J, leaving 10 bases unmatched. In DNA, the CDR3 is TGCAGTGCAAACCCGGGACAGGGAAGGTACGAGCAGTACTTC. It encodes CSANPGQGRYEQYF.

This clonotype appeared many times. The V and J genes are TRBV7-6 and TRBJ1-2; D is undetermined. CDR1 is SGHVS and CDR2 is FNYEAQ in the germline V gene. Trimming removed 2 bases at V and 8 bases at J, with 12 bases between. The CDR3 has 13 amino acids. CDR3 in amino acids: CASSLSPGRGYTF. DNA for the CDR3: TGTGCCAGCAGCTTATCCCCGGGGAGAGGCTACACCTTC.

The chain couples TRBV20-1 to TRBJ1-5; 9 nucleotides line up with TRBD1. V was clipped by 5 bases and J by 3 bases; unmatched bases: 8. Germline loops: CDR1 DFQATT, CDR2 SNEGSKA (reference sequence). This CDR3 contains 15 residues. For the CDR3, the DNA is TGCAGTGCTTCAATGGGACAGGGATTCAATCAGCCCCAGCATTTT. Protein sequence: CSASMGQGFNQPQHF.

This clonotype was seen at least ten times. The CDR3 here is CASSLTGALSYEQYF. As DNA, the CDR3 is TGTGCCAGCAGTTTAACGGGAGCCCTCTCCTACGAGCAGTACTTC. This chain connects TRBV27 to TRBJ2-7, with a weak D call TRBD2 (6 bases). Trimming left V 2 bases short and J 0 bases short, with 11 bases between. CDR3 length: 15 amino acids. The germline CDR1 and CDR2 sequences are MNHEY and SMNVEV (reference sequence).

Points on this clonotype: This may be a read error, as it is one base from a much larger clone. This chain uses TRBV9 with TRBJ2-7; D could derive from TRBD1 or TRBD2 (5 bases each). CDR1 and CDR2 (germline): SGDLS, YYNGEE. The CDR3 is 15 amino acids. CDR3 in DNA: TGTGCCAGCAGCGTAGCCACAGGACTTTCCTACGGGCAGTACTTC. Translating it yields CASSVATGLSYGQYF.

This clonotype was detected many times. The chain couples TRBV3-1 to TRBJ2-5; 8 bases align to TRBD2. From germline, CDR1 is LGHDT and CDR2 YNNKEL (reference sequence). Losses at the gene ends were 1 base for V and 5 bases for J; bases not matched to a gene: 12. This CDR3 comprises 17 residues. The CDR3 protein is CASSQAGGGRRLETQYF. As DNA, the CDR3 is TGTGCCAGCAGCCAAGCGGGAGGCGGGAGGAGGTTGGAGACCCAGTACTTC.

This clonotype has ten or more counts. This chain uses TRBV20-1 with TRBJ2-5, with D maybe TRBD2 (5 bases). Trimming pared 5 bases from V and 1 base from J, leaving 11 bases between. This CDR3 has 13 amino acids. The germline V gene has CDR1 DFQATT and CDR2 SNEGSKA (reference sequence). Written as DNA, the CDR3 is TGCAGTGCTTCTGGACTCTCCCAAGAGACCCAGTACTTC. Its protein is CSASGLSQETQYF.

The table lists this clonotype with a few counts. The rearrangement uses TRBV18 and TRBJ1-1, with D uncertain. V was clipped by 3 bases and J by 3 bases, with 2 bases between them. CDR1 KGHSH and CDR2 LQKENI come from the germline V gene. CDR3 size: 11 residues. CDR3 loop: CASSPDTEAFF. The CDR3 DNA reads TGTGCCAGCTCACCGGACACTGAAGCTTTCTTT.

This clonotype was recorded many times. This chain links TRBV5-1 with TRBJ2-5; 11 nucleotides match TRBD1. Germline V gene lookup returns CDR1 SGHRS and CDR2 YFSETQ. V was pared by 2 bases and J by 1 base, with 7 bases of the junction left unmatched. The CDR3 runs 17 residues. This CDR3 is CASSFGTGGRGQETQYF. DNA of the CDR3: TGCGCCAGCAGCTTTGGGACAGGGGGTAGGGGCCAAGAGACCCAGTACTTC.